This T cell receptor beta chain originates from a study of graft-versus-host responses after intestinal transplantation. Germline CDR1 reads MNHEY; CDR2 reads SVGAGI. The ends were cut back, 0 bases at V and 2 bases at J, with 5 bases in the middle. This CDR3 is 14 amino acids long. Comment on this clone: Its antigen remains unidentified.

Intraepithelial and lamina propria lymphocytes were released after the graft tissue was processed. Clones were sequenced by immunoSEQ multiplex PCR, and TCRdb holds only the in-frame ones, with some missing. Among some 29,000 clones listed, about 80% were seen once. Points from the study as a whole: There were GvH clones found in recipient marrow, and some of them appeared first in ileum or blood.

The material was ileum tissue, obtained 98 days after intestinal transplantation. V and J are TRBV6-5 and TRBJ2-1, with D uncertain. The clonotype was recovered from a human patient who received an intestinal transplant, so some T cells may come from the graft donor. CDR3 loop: CASSYSWAYNEQFF. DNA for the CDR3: TGTGCCAGCAGTTACTCCTGGGCCTACAATGAGCAGTTCTTC.